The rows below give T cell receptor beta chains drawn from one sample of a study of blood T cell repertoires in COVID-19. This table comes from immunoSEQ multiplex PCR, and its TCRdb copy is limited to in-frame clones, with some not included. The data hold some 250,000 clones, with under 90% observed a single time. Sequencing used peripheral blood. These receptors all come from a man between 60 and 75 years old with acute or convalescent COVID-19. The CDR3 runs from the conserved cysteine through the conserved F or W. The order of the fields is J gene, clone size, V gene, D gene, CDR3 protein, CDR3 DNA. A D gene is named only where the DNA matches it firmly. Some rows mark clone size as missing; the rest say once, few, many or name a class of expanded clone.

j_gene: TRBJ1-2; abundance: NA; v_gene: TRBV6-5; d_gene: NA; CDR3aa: CASSYSTGRGYTF; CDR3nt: TGTGCCAGCAGTTACTCGACAGGTCGGGGCTACACCTTC
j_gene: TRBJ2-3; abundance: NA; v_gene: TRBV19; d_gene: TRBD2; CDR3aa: CASSISSGSGRTDTQYF; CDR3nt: TGTGCCAGTAGTATAAGTAGCGGGAGTGGAAGGACAGATACGCAGTATTTT
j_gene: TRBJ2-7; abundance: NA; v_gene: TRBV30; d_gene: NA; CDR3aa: CAWIPSGARNSYEQYF; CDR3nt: TGTGCCTGGATTCCTAGTGGGGCGCGGAACTCCTACGAGCAGTACTTC
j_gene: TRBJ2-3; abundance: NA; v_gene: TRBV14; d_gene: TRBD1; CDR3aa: CASSPDRGRSTDTQYF; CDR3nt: TGTGCCAGCAGCCCCGACAGGGGGCGGAGCACAGATACGCAGTATTTT
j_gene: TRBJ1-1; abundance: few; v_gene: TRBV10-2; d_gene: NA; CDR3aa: CASSEARENTEAFF; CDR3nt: TGCGCCAGCAGTGAGGCCAGGGAGAACACTGAAGCTTTCTTT
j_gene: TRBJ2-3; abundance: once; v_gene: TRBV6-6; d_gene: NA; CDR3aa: CASSYSEYTTDTQYF; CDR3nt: TGTGCCAGCAGTTACTCCGAGTATACCACAGATACGCAGTATTTT
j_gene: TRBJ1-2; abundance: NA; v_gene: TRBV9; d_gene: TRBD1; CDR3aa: CASSVLDRRFGGYTF; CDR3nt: TGTGCCAGCAGCGTTTTGGACAGGAGGTTCGGTGGCTACACCTTC
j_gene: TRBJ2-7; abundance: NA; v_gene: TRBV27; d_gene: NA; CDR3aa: CASSLVARYEQYF; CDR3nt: TGTGCCAGCAGTTTGGTAGCACGGTACGAGCAGTACTTC
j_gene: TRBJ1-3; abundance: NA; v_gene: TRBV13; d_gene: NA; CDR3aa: CASSSWPGNTIYF; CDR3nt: TGTGCCAGCAGCTCATGGCCTGGAAACACCATATATTTT
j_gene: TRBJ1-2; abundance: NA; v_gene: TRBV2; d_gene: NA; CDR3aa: CASRMGQGGGYTF; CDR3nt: TGTGCCAGCAGGATGGGGCAGGGTGGTGGCTACACCTTC
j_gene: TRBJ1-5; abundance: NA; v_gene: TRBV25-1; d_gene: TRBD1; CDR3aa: CASRPTGADNQPQHF; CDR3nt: TGTGCCAGCAGGCCGACAGGGGCGGACAATCAGCCCCAGCATTTT
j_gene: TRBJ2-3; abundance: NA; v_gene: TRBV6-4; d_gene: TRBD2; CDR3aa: CASSITSGGATDTQYF; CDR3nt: TGTGCCAGCAGTATTACTAGCGGGGGGGCTACAGATACGCAGTATTTT
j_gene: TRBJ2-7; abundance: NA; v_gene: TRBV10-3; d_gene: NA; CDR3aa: CAISGGRSYEQYF; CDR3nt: TGTGCCATTTCTGGGGGCAGGTCCTACGAGCAGTACTTC
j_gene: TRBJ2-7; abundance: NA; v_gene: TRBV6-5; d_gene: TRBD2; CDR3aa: CASTGLATSYEQYF; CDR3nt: TGTGCCAGCACAGGACTAGCGACCTCCTACGAGCAGTACTTC
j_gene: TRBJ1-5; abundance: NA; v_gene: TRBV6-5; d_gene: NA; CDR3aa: CASSYSRAGFNQPQHF; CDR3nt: TGTGCCAGCAGTTACTCGCGAGCAGGGTTCAATCAGCCCCAGCATTTT
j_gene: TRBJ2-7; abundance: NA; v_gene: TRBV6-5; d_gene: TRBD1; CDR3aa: CASYEDRPPQYF; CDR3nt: TGTGCCAGCTACGAGGACAGGCCTCCGCAGTACTTC
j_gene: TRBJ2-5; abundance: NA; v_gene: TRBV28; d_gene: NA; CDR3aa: CASISEGQIQETQYF; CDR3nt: TGTGCCAGCATTTCGGAGGGACAGATACAAGAGACCCAGTACTTC
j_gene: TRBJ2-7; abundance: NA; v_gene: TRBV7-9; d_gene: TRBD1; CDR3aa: CASSWRQGANEQYF; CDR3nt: TGTGCCAGCAGCTGGAGGCAGGGGGCCAACGAGCAGTACTTC
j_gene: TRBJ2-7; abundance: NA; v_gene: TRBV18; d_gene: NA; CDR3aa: CASADYEQYF; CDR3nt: TGTGCCAGCGCGGATTACGAGCAGTACTTC
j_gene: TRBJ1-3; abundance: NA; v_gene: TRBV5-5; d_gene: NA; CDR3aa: CASSFGGLDSGNTIYF; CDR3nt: TGTGCCAGCAGCTTCGGAGGGCTGGACTCTGGAAACACCATATATTTT
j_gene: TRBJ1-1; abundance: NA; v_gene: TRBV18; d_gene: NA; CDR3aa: CASSRTLGGTEAFF; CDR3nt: TGTGCCAGCTCTAGGACCCTCGGAGGCACTGAAGCTTTCTTT
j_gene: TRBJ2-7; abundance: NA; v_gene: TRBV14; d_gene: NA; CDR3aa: CASSRGPSYEQYF; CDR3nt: TGTGCCAGCAGCCGAGGGCCATCCTACGAGCAGTACTTC
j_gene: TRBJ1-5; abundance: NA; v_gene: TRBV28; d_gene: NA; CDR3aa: CASSQQVGIQPQHF; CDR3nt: TGTGCCAGCAGTCAACAGGTCGGAATCCAGCCCCAGCATTTT
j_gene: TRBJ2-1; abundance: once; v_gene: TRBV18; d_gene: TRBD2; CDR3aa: CASSPPSGSLRTYNEQFF; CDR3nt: TGTGCCAGCTCACCACCTAGCGGGAGTCTGAGAACCTACAATGAGCAGTTCTTC
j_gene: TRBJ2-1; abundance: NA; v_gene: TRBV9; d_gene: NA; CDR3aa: CASSGASPFNEQFF; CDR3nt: TGTGCCAGCAGCGGGGCTAGCCCCTTCAATGAGCAGTTCTTC
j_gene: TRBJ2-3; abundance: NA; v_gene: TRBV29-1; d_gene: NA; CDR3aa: CSVDGGTSTDTQYF; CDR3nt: TGCAGCGTTGACGGGGGAACTAGCACAGATACGCAGTATTTT
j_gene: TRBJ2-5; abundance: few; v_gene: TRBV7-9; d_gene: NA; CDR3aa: CASRAGSQETQYF; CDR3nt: TGTGCCAGCAGGGCGGGCAGTCAAGAGACCCAGTACTTC
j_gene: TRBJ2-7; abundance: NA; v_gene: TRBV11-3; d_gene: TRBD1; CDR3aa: CASSGQDSYEQYF; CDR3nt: TGTGCCAGCAGCGGACAGGACTCCTACGAGCAGTACTTC
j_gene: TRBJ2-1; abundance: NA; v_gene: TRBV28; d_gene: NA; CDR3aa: CASSLTVQGGDEQFF; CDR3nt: TGTGCCAGCAGTTTGACCGTGCAGGGTGGGGATGAGCAGTTCTTC
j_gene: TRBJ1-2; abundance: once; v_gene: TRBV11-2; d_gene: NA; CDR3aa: CASSFNLSSSRGYTF; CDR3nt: TGTGCCAGCAGCTTCAATCTCTCGTCCTCCCGGGGCTACACCTTC
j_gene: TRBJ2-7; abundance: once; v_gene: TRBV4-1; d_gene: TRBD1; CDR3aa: CASSQERTGGLYEQYF; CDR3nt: TGCGCCAGCAGCCAAGAGAGGACAGGGGGCCTCTACGAGCAGTACTTC
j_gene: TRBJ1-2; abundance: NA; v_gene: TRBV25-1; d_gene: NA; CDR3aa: CASSEWEGRDGYTF; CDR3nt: TGTGCCAGCAGTGAATGGGAAGGGCGGGATGGCTACACCTTC
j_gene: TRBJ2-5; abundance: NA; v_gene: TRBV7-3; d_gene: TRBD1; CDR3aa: CASSSPGQGETQYF; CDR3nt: TGTGCCAGCAGCTCCCCAGGACAGGGGGAGACCCAGTACTTC
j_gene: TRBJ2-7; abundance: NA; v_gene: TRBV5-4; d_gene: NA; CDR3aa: CASSFLGTSSYEQYF; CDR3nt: TGTGCCAGCAGCTTCCTCGGGACATCCTCCTACGAGCAGTACTTC
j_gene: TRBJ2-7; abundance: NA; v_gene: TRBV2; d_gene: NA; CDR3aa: CASLFGQGLGQYF; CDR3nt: TGTGCCAGCTTATTTGGTCAGGGATTAGGGCAGTACTTC
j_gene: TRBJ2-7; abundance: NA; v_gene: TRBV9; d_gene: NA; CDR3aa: CASSADRSSYEQYF; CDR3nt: TGTGCCAGCAGCGCCGACAGGAGCTCCTACGAGCAGTACTTC
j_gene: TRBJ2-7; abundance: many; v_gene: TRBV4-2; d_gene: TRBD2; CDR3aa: CASSQPLGAGGRGEQYF; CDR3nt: TGTGCCAGCAGCCAACCCCTCGGAGCGGGGGGGCGAGGAGAGCAGTACTTC
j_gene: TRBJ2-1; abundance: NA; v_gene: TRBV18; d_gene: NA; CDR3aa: CASSPPIHRQVEQFF; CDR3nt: TGTGCCAGCTCACCACCGATTCACCGGCAGGTTGAGCAGTTCTTC
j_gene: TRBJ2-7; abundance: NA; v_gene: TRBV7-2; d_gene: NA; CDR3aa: CASSLGAGVLYEQYF; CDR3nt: TGTGCCAGCAGCTTGGGGGCAGGAGTACTCTACGAGCAGTACTTC
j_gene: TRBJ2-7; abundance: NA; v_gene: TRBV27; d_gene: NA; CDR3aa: CASRTPGLSSYEQYF; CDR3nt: TGTGCCAGCAGGACGCCGGGACTGAGTTCCTACGAGCAGTACTTC
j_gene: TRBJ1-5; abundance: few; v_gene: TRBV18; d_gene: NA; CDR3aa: CASSPRARAGNQPQHF; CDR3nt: TGTGCCAGCTCACCACGGGCCAGGGCTGGCAATCAGCCCCAGCATTTT
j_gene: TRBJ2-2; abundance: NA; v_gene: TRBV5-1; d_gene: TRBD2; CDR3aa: CASSFTSVANTGELFF; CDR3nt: TGCGCCAGCAGCTTTACTAGCGTAGCGAACACCGGGGAGCTGTTTTTT
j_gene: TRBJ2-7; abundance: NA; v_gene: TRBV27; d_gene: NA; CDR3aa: CASSLDRTYEQYF; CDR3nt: TGTGCCAGCAGTTTAGACAGGACCTACGAGCAGTACTTC
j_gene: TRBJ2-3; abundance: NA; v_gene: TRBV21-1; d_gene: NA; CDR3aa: CASSIRRHTQYF; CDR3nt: TGTGCCAGCAGCATTCGGAGACATACGCAGTATTTT
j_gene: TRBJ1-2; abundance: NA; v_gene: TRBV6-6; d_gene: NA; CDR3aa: CASSLTKRGPDYGYTF; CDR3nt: TGTGCCAGCAGCTTAACCAAGCGGGGGCCTGATTATGGCTACACCTTC
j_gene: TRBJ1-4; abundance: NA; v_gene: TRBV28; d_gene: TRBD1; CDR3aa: CASSFPQGARANEKLFF; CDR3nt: TGTGCCAGCAGTTTCCCCCAGGGGGCTAGGGCTAATGAAAAACTGTTTTTT
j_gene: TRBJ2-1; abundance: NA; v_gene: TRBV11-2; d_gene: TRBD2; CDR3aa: CASILAGSYNEQFF; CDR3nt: TGTGCCAGCATCCTAGCGGGGTCCTACAATGAGCAGTTCTTC
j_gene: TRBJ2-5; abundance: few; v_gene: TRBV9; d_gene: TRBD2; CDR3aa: CASSHARLAGQETQYF; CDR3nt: TGTGCCAGCAGCCACGCTCGACTAGCGGGACAAGAGACCCAGTACTTC
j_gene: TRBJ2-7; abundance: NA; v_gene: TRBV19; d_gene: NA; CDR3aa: CASSWGGHHQSSYEQYF; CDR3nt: TGTGCCAGTAGTTGGGGGGGACACCACCAAAGCTCCTACGAGCAGTACTTC
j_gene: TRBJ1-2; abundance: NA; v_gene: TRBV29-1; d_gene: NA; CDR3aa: CSVEGEGSGYGYTF; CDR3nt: TGCAGCGTTGAAGGGGAGGGGTCCGGCTATGGCTACACCTTC
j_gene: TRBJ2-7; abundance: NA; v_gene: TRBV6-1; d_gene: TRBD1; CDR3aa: CASSELGGQGSYEQYF; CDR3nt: TGTGCCAGCAGTGAACTCGGGGGACAGGGTTCCTACGAGCAGTACTTC
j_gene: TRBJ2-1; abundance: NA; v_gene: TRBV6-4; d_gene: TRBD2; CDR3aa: CASSDSSGGGNEQFF; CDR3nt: TGTGCCAGCAGTGACTCAAGCGGGGGAGGTAATGAGCAGTTCTTC
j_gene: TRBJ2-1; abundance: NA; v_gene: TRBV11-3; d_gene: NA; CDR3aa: CASSLRRGEYNEQFF; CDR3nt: TGTGCCAGCAGCTTAAGGCGGGGAGAATACAATGAGCAGTTCTTC
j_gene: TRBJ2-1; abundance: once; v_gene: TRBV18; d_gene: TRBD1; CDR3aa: CASSPLSGTGAYNEQFF; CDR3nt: TGTGCCAGCTCGCCCCTATCCGGGACAGGGGCCTACAATGAGCAGTTCTTC